The rows below give T cell receptor beta chains drawn from one sample of a study of T cells in localized non-small cell lung cancer. Profiled with immunoSEQ multiplex PCR; TCRdb holds only in-frame clones, not every one. The table records 45,000 to 70,000 clones, about nine tenths of them present only once. The starting material was peripheral blood, obtained before any cancer treatment. The receptors stem from a woman aged 35-70 years with stage I lung adenocarcinoma. The CDR3 runs from the conserved cysteine through the conserved F or W. Each record gives: CDR3 protein, CDR3 DNA, clone size, D gene, J gene, V gene. D genes are given only for firm matches. Clone size is not always given. Where it is, it says once, few, many or a class for expanded clones.

cdr3_aa: CASSQDRTDWNYGYTF
cdr3_nt: TGCGCCAGCAGCCAAGATAGGACTGATTGGAACTATGGCTACACCTTC
clone_size: few
d_call: -
j_call: TRBJ1-2
v_call: TRBV4-1

cdr3_aa: CASSLTGRTEAFF
cdr3_nt: TGTGCCAGCAGCTTGACAGGTAGGACTGAAGCTTTCTTT
clone_size: -
d_call: -
j_call: TRBJ1-1
v_call: TRBV5-8

cdr3_aa: CASSISGQGKTEAFF
cdr3_nt: TGCGCCAGCAGCATATCCGGACAGGGTAAAACTGAAGCTTTCTTT
clone_size: -
d_call: TRBD1
j_call: TRBJ1-1
v_call: TRBV5-1

cdr3_aa: CASSVGASETQYF
cdr3_nt: TGTGCCAGCAGCGTAGGGGCTTCGGAGACCCAGTACTTC
clone_size: -
d_call: -
j_call: TRBJ2-5
v_call: TRBV9

cdr3_aa: CASSPLRFLDRGSNQPQHF
cdr3_nt: TGTGCCAGCTCACCGCTTCGTTTTTTAGACAGGGGAAGCAATCAGCCCCAGCATTTT
clone_size: -
d_call: TRBD1
j_call: TRBJ1-5
v_call: TRBV18

cdr3_aa: CASSTTGQYNEQFF
cdr3_nt: TGTGCCAGCAGTACGACGGGACAGTATAATGAGCAGTTCTTC
clone_size: -
d_call: TRBD1
j_call: TRBJ2-1
v_call: TRBV6-6

cdr3_aa: CASSFRGGRPTGPGEKLFF
cdr3_nt: TGTGCCAGCAGTTTTCGTGGGGGCAGGCCGACAGGGCCCGGTGAAAAACTGTTTTTT
clone_size: -
d_call: TRBD1
j_call: TRBJ1-4
v_call: TRBV27

cdr3_aa: CASTTPGLAGSTDTQYF
cdr3_nt: TGTGCCAGTACCACCCCCGGGCTAGCGGGGAGCACAGATACGCAGTATTTT
clone_size: -
d_call: TRBD2
j_call: TRBJ2-3
v_call: TRBV19

cdr3_aa: CASSQDGRLYGYTF
cdr3_nt: TGTGCCAGCAGCCAAGATGGCCGGCTCTATGGCTACACCTTC
clone_size: -
d_call: -
j_call: TRBJ1-2
v_call: TRBV14

cdr3_aa: CASRAKGITFTDTQYF
cdr3_nt: TGTGCCAGCAGGGCTAAGGGAATTACTTTCACAGATACGCAGTATTTT
clone_size: -
d_call: -
j_call: TRBJ2-3
v_call: TRBV6-6

cdr3_aa: CASSSLGGAYEQYF
cdr3_nt: TGCGCCAGCAGCTCCCTGGGGGGGGCCTACGAGCAGTACTTC
clone_size: -
d_call: TRBD2
j_call: TRBJ2-7
v_call: TRBV5-1

cdr3_aa: CASSRKIRDVAGPQHF
cdr3_nt: TGTGCCAGCAGTCGAAAGATCCGGGACGTAGCCGGGCCCCAGCATTTT
clone_size: once
d_call: -
j_call: TRBJ1-5
v_call: TRBV27

cdr3_aa: CASSPGQGNYGYTF
cdr3_nt: TGTGCCAGCAGCCCGGGACAGGGGAACTATGGCTACACCTTC
clone_size: -
d_call: TRBD1
j_call: TRBJ1-2
v_call: TRBV13

cdr3_aa: CASSLMRQGYEQYF
cdr3_nt: TGTGCCAGCAGCTTAATGAGACAGGGCTACGAGCAGTACTTC
clone_size: -
d_call: TRBD1
j_call: TRBJ2-7
v_call: TRBV11-2

cdr3_aa: CASSQTTSMNTEAFF
cdr3_nt: TGTGCCAGCAGCCAGACCACCTCGATGAACACTGAAGCTTTCTTT
clone_size: -
d_call: -
j_call: TRBJ1-1
v_call: TRBV14

cdr3_aa: CASSELTGYGYTF
cdr3_nt: TGTGCCAGCAGCGAGCTTACAGGGTATGGCTACACCTTC
clone_size: -
d_call: -
j_call: TRBJ1-2
v_call: TRBV5-6

cdr3_aa: CASSTEGHTADEQFF
cdr3_nt: TGTGCCAGCAGTACTGAAGGACACACGGCCGATGAGCAGTTCTTC
clone_size: -
d_call: -
j_call: TRBJ2-1
v_call: TRBV9

cdr3_aa: CASSSITILGNEQFF
cdr3_nt: TGTGCCAGCAGTTCCATCACCATACTAGGGAATGAGCAGTTCTTC
clone_size: -
d_call: -
j_call: TRBJ2-1
v_call: TRBV27

cdr3_aa: CASSTRQETQYF
cdr3_nt: TGTGCCAGCTCGACCAGGCAAGAGACCCAGTACTTC
clone_size: -
d_call: -
j_call: TRBJ2-5
v_call: TRBV18

cdr3_aa: CASSSGQGPYQETQYF
cdr3_nt: TGCGCCAGCAGCTCCGGACAGGGGCCGTACCAAGAGACCCAGTACTTC
clone_size: once
d_call: TRBD1
j_call: TRBJ2-5
v_call: TRBV4-1

cdr3_aa: CASSEVYRQRTEAFF
cdr3_nt: TGTGCCAGCAGTGAAGTCTACCGGCAAAGAACTGAAGCTTTCTTT
clone_size: -
d_call: -
j_call: TRBJ1-1
v_call: TRBV2

cdr3_aa: CASSWRTGEAFF
cdr3_nt: TGCGCCAGCAGCTGGAGGACAGGGGAAGCTTTCTTT
clone_size: few
d_call: TRBD1
j_call: TRBJ1-1
v_call: TRBV5-1

cdr3_aa: CASSPRDGDVETQYF
cdr3_nt: TGCGCCAGCAGCCCACGGGACGGCGACGTAGAGACCCAGTACTTC
clone_size: -
d_call: -
j_call: TRBJ2-5
v_call: TRBV4-3

cdr3_aa: CASSLAMSSYNEQFF
cdr3_nt: TGTGCCAGCAGCTTAGCGATGAGCTCCTACAATGAGCAGTTCTTC
clone_size: once
d_call: -
j_call: TRBJ2-1
v_call: TRBV7-2

cdr3_aa: CASRTGTAWNGYTF
cdr3_nt: TGTGCCAGTAGGACCGGGACAGCGTGGAATGGCTACACCTTC
clone_size: few
d_call: TRBD1
j_call: TRBJ1-2
v_call: TRBV19

cdr3_aa: CASSLERANSPLHF
cdr3_nt: TGCGCCAGCAGCTTGGAACGGGCTAATTCACCCCTCCACTTT
clone_size: few
d_call: -
j_call: TRBJ1-6
v_call: TRBV5-1

cdr3_aa: CAWSVDFSDSYEQYF
cdr3_nt: TGTGCCTGGAGTGTGGACTTCTCGGACTCCTACGAGCAGTACTTC
clone_size: -
d_call: -
j_call: TRBJ2-7
v_call: TRBV30

cdr3_aa: CASNLAGPQETQYF
cdr3_nt: TGTGCCAGCAATTTAGCAGGGCCCCAAGAGACCCAGTACTTC
clone_size: -
d_call: -
j_call: TRBJ2-5
v_call: TRBV2

cdr3_aa: CASSLAATTNEKLFF
cdr3_nt: TGTGCCAGCAGCTTGGCAGCGACAACTAATGAAAAACTGTTTTTT
clone_size: once
d_call: -
j_call: TRBJ1-4
v_call: TRBV5-5

cdr3_aa: CASSIAGGGDTQYF
cdr3_nt: TGTGCCAGTAGTATAGCGGGGGGCGGAGATACGCAGTATTTT
clone_size: once
d_call: -
j_call: TRBJ2-3
v_call: TRBV19

cdr3_aa: CASSGRTVSGNTIYF
cdr3_nt: TGTGCCAGCAGCGGCCGGACAGTGAGTGGAAACACCATATATTTT
clone_size: -
d_call: -
j_call: TRBJ1-3
v_call: TRBV7-9

cdr3_aa: CASSLQPNSNQPQHF
cdr3_nt: TGCGCCAGCAGCTTACAACCGAATAGCAATCAGCCCCAGCATTTT
clone_size: -
d_call: -
j_call: TRBJ1-5
v_call: TRBV5-1

cdr3_aa: CASSQDPDRGLLDTQYF
cdr3_nt: TGTGCCAGCAGCCAAGACCCGGACAGGGGGCTTCTGGATACGCAGTATTTT
clone_size: -
d_call: TRBD1
j_call: TRBJ2-3
v_call: TRBV14

cdr3_aa: CASSYSAGAYGYTF
cdr3_nt: TGTGCCAGCAGTTACTCGGCAGGGGCCTATGGCTACACCTTC
clone_size: -
d_call: -
j_call: TRBJ1-2
v_call: TRBV6-6

cdr3_aa: CASSFNGPRSRGYTF
cdr3_nt: TGTGCCAGCAGCTTCAATGGGCCGAGATCCCGTGGCTACACCTTC
clone_size: -
d_call: -
j_call: TRBJ1-2
v_call: TRBV5-6

cdr3_aa: CASSSQPGELFF
cdr3_nt: TGTGCCAGCAGCTCTCAGCCCGGGGAGCTGTTTTTT
clone_size: -
d_call: -
j_call: TRBJ2-2
v_call: TRBV11-3

cdr3_aa: CASSYGLAGGEETQYF
cdr3_nt: TGTGCCAGCAGTTACGGACTAGCGGGGGGGGAAGAGACCCAGTACTTC
clone_size: -
d_call: TRBD2
j_call: TRBJ2-5
v_call: TRBV6-6

cdr3_aa: CASSNLRDRFSETNEKLFF
cdr3_nt: TGTGCCAGCAGTAATCTCCGGGACAGGTTTAGTGAAACTAATGAAAAACTGTTTTTT
clone_size: medium-sized
d_call: TRBD1
j_call: TRBJ1-4
v_call: TRBV28

cdr3_aa: CASSQAQTTGANYGYTF
cdr3_nt: TGTGCCAGCAGCCAAGCCCAAACGACAGGGGCTAACTATGGCTACACCTTC
clone_size: -
d_call: TRBD1
j_call: TRBJ1-2
v_call: TRBV4-2

cdr3_aa: CAWSGTGINEQFF
cdr3_nt: TGTGCCTGGAGCGGGACAGGTATCAATGAGCAGTTCTTC
clone_size: -
d_call: TRBD1
j_call: TRBJ2-1
v_call: TRBV30

cdr3_aa: CASSYDGVYGYTF
cdr3_nt: TGTGCCAGCAGTTATGACGGGGTCTATGGCTACACCTTC
clone_size: -
d_call: -
j_call: TRBJ1-2
v_call: TRBV6-5

cdr3_aa: CASSSSRGLANYEQYF
cdr3_nt: TGTGCCAGCTCATCCTCCCGGGGGCTAGCAAACTACGAGCAGTACTTC
clone_size: -
d_call: -
j_call: TRBJ2-7
v_call: TRBV18

cdr3_aa: CAILEGLGTGNTIYF
cdr3_nt: TGTGCCATCTTGGAGGGGCTTGGCACTGGAAACACCATATATTTT
clone_size: once
d_call: -
j_call: TRBJ1-3
v_call: TRBV10-3

cdr3_aa: CASSVRGQGIYNEQFF
cdr3_nt: TGTGCCAGCAGCGTAAGGGGACAGGGGATATACAATGAGCAGTTCTTC
clone_size: -
d_call: TRBD1
j_call: TRBJ2-1
v_call: TRBV9

cdr3_aa: CAWSLQGNYGYTF
cdr3_nt: TGTGCCTGGAGTCTCCAGGGGAACTATGGCTACACCTTC
clone_size: few
d_call: -
j_call: TRBJ1-2
v_call: TRBV30